The 20 T cell receptor beta chains reported below all come from one sample, sequenced in a study of Tregs in tolerant kidney transplant recipients. FACS sorting followed a roughly 6-day coculture of CFSE-labeled recipient PBMCs with irradiated graft donor PBMCs. Sequencing was performed with immunoSEQ multiplex PCR; in TCRdb, only in-frame clones are kept and a portion is missing. This sample contains some 360 clones. Antigens for these TCRs are unknown. The specimen comprised CD4+ T cells from blood cultured with allogeneic cells, sampled before the transplant. The source is a human patient who received a combined kidney and bone marrow transplant.

By frequency, this clone registers medium-sized (0.01 to 0.1%). From the germline J gene comes the end of the CDR3, since the read stops 3 residues before it. The chain couples TRBV4-2 to TRBJ2-3; TRBD2 agrees at 11 bases. The V and J ends lost 2 bases and 1 base, in that order; junction bases with no gene match: 2. CDR3 size: 16 residues. Looked up from germline, CDR1 is LGHNA and CDR2 is YNFKEQ. CDR3 amino acids: CASSQQLAGGTDTQYF. The CDR3 bases that were read are TGTGCCAGCAGCCAACAACTAGCGGGAGGCACAGATACG.

About this clone: The CDR3 is cut off 3 residues early in the read; its end comes from the germline J gene. The rearrangement links TRBV19 to TRBJ2-5; 9 bases line up with TRBD1. The V gene end was trimmed by 10 bases and the J gene end by 6 bases; junction bases not matched to a gene: 9. The germline V gene has CDR1 LNHDA and CDR2 SQIVND (reference sequence). This CDR3 has 13 amino acids. CDR3 loop: CATAWTGDKTQYF. The DNA read from the CDR3 is TGTGCCACGGCCTGGACAGGGGATAAGACC.

This clone registers medium-sized by frequency. The CDR3 end falls 3 residues outside the read, so it is completed with the germline J gene. This rearrangement joins TRBV5-4 to TRBJ1-1; 8 bases are a match to TRBD1. Losses at the gene ends were 3 bases for V and 7 bases for J; bases not matched to a gene: 5. Germline CDR1 is SGHNT and CDR2 is YYREEE (reference sequence). There are 13 residues in the CDR3. The CDR3 loop reads CASSSRDRREAFF. CDR3 bases read: TGTGCCAGCAGCTCCCGGGACAGGCGTGAA.

Details on this clone: The read halts 3 residues ahead of the CDR3 end, with the missing end drawn from the germline J gene. The chain links TRBV12-3 or TRBV12-4 to TRBJ1-4; a possible D gene is TRBD1 (5 bases). This CDR3 is 14 amino acids long. The V and J ends lost 0 bases and 5 bases respectively, with 7 bases between them. The CDR3: CASSLAGGNEKLFF. The CDR3 DNA, read in part, is TGTGCCAGCAGTTTAGCTGGGGGGAATGAAAAA.

This clone is identified as medium-sized from frequency. The DNA ends 3 residues before the CDR3 does, and the rest of the CDR3 is filled in from the germline J gene. V usage is TRBV13 and J usage is TRBJ2-3; a weak D match, TRBD1 (6 bases). CDR3 size: 15 residues. Germline CDR1 reads PRHDT; CDR2 reads FYEKMQ (reference sequence). Trimming removed 5 bases at V and 2 bases at J, with 14 bases between. CDR3 DNA, as far as it was read: TGTGCCAGCAGCCTAGACAGGAGGCACACAGATACG. It translates to CASSLDRRHTDT. The full CDR3 sequence reads CASSLDRRHTDTQYF.

This clone is labeled large based on frequency. The read falls 3 residues short of the CDR3 end, and the missing part is taken from the germline J gene. The chain employs TRBV2 and TRBJ1-2; 8 bases map to TRBD1. The CDR3 is 14 residues long. Germline lookup yields CDR1 SNHLY and CDR2 FYNNEI. Trimming cost V 5 bases and J 6 bases; bases outside gene matches: 8. The part of the CDR3 DNA that was read is TGTGCCAGCAGTCTCACAGGGGGGGACGATGGC. This encodes CASSLTGGDDG. The full CDR3 reads CASSLTGGDDGYTF.

By frequency, this clone registers large (0.1 to 1%). The read ends 3 residues shy of where the CDR3 ends; the end is completed using the germline J gene. The chain couples TRBV7-9 to TRBJ1-2, with TRBD1 identical over 7 bases. V dropped 4 bases and J dropped 7; count of bases not matched to a gene: 3. This CDR3 has 12 amino acids. CDR1 is SEHNR and CDR2 is FQNEAQ in the germline V gene (reference sequence). The chain's CDR3 is CASSSTGFGYTF. CDR3 DNA (partial): TGTGCCAGCAGCTCGACAGGGTTTGGC.

This clone counts as medium-sized by frequency. The sequenced fragment ends 3 residues before the CDR3 boundary, so the rest is inferred from the germline J gene. The chain joins TRBV18 to TRBJ2-7; TRBD1 aligns across 10 bases. V lost 2 bases to trimming and J lost 4 bases; unmatched junction nucleotides: 5. The CDR3 length is 15 residues. CDR1 is KGHSH, CDR2 LQKENI, per germline. CDR3 loop: CASSPRQGADYEQYF. The CDR3 bases that were read are TGTGCCAGCTCACCAAGACAGGGGGCCGATTACGAG.

This clone is classed as medium-sized by frequency. Germline is not matched at one junction end, which may reflect a read error. The CDR3 end is not reached by the read, which stops 3 residues before it; the germline J gene fills it in. The chain combines TRBV7-7 with TRBJ2-1, with a weak D call TRBD2 (6 bases). Germline V gives CDR1 SSHAT, CDR2 FNYEAQ (reference sequence). The CDR3 is 14 residues long. CDR3 DNA (partial): TGTGCTAGCAGCTTGGAGGGCCGGTACAATGAG. It encodes CASSLEGRYNE. The full-length CDR3 reads as CASSLEGRYNEQFF.

Its frequency marks this clone as medium-sized. The read ends 3 residues shy of where the CDR3 ends; the end is completed using the germline J gene. V is TRBV28 and J is TRBJ2-7, with 8 bases matching TRBD1. The CDR3 sequence is 15 residues long. Germline V CDR1 and CDR2: MDHEN, SYDVKM. V was pared by 0 bases and J by 2 bases, with 3 bases of the junction left unmatched. The CDR3 is CASSLWVQGAYEQYF. The part of the CDR3 DNA that was read is TGTGCCAGCAGTTTATGGGTACAGGGGGCCTACGAG.

Measured by frequency, this clone is large. The CDR3 extends 3 residues past the end of the read, so its final part is completed from the germline J gene. The chain couples TRBV2 to TRBJ1-5; the match to TRBD1 covers 7 bases. Germline CDR1 SNHLY, CDR2 FYNNEI. The CDR3 is 15 residues long. V shed 6 bases, J shed 0 bases, and the junction held 5 bases outside the gene matches. The covered CDR3 bases are TGTGCCAGCAGCCAGACAGGGTATAGCAATCAGCCC. Translation: CASSQTGYSNQP. The full-length CDR3 reads as CASSQTGYSNQPQHF.

By frequency, this clone registers large. The CDR3 is cut off 3 residues early in the read; its end comes from the germline J gene. The chain uses TRBV2 and TRBJ1-1; the match to TRBD1 covers 8 bases. The germline gives CDR1 SNHLY, CDR2 FYNNEI. The J segment lost 0 bases and the V segment lost 4 bases, leaving 10 bases of the junction unmatched. The CDR3 covers 17 residues. The CDR3 bases that were read are TGTGCCAGCAGTGCCGGGACAGGTGGAGGCATGAACACTGAA. This translates into CASSAGTGGGMNTE. From start to end, the CDR3 is CASSAGTGGGMNTEAFF.

As for this clone: The read ends 3 residues shy of where the CDR3 ends; the end is completed using the germline J gene. The rearrangement links TRBV7-2 to TRBJ2-2, with 9 bases lining up with TRBD2. V trimming: 8 bases; J trimming: 4 bases; junction bases outside the gene matches: 8. This CDR3 has 15 amino acids. Germline V gene sequence: CDR1 SGHTA, CDR2 FQGNSA. The CDR3 sequence is CASVRGGASTGELFF. The part of the CDR3 DNA that was read is TGTGCCAGCGTGCGGGGGGGGGCGAGCACCGGGGAG.

This clone counts as medium-sized by frequency. Coverage ceases 3 residues before the CDR3 finishes, and the germline J gene fills in the end. The chain employs TRBV29-1 and TRBJ2-1; D is ambiguous. This CDR3 has 12 amino acids. The V end lost 6 bases, the J end lost 6 bases, and 12 bases lay between the germline ends. Germline CDR1 reads SQVTM; CDR2 reads ANQGSEA. CDR3 DNA (partial): TGCAGCGTCATTAAATCGGGCAATGAG. Translated: CSVIKSGNE. The whole CDR3 sequence reads CSVIKSGNEQFF.

This clone registers medium-sized by frequency. The read terminates 3 residues before the CDR3 end, so the remaining end is supplied by the germline J gene. This chain links TRBV28 with TRBJ2-7; the match to TRBD2 covers 12 bases. The CDR3 spans 16 residues. V dropped 5 bases and J dropped 2; count of bases not matched to a gene: 7. Germline CDR1 and CDR2: MDHEN and SYDVKM. CDR3 protein: CASSPTGLAGTYEQYF. CDR3 DNA, as far as it was read: TGTGCCAGCAGTCCCACTGGACTAGCGGGGACCTACGAG.

As regards this clone: The read gets to within 3 residues of the CDR3 end, and the germline J gene fills in the rest. The rearrangement joins TRBV30 to TRBJ2-5; tentative D call: TRBD1 (6 bases). The germline V gene encodes CDR1 GTSNPN and CDR2 SVGIG (reference sequence). The germline V and J ends were trimmed by 2 bases and 6 bases, with 16 bases remaining between them. This CDR3 has 14 residues. CDR3 bases read: TGTGCCTGGAGTAAAGGTGGGGGCAATAAGACC. It is translated as CAWSKGGGNKT. The entire CDR3 protein reads CAWSKGGGNKTQYF.

Its frequency marks this clone as medium-sized (0.01 to 0.1%). The read finishes 3 residues shy of the CDR3 end, and the germline J gene is used to complete it. The chain recombines TRBV9 with TRBJ2-3, with 7 bases lining up with TRBD2. CDR3 size: 14 residues. Germline V gives CDR1 SGDLS, CDR2 YYNGEE. Germline trimming cut 7 bases from V and 3 bases from J; bases unmatched to any gene: 8. The DNA read from the CDR3 is TGTGCCAGCCGGGGGAGGGAGTCGACAGATACG. Protein product: CASRGRESTDT. The entire CDR3 sequence reads CASRGRESTDTQYF.

Its frequency marks this clone as medium-sized. Read coverage stops 3 residues before the CDR3 terminus; the germline J gene supplies the remainder. This sequence joins TRBV9 and TRBJ2-7; TRBD2 aligns across 9 bases. This CDR3 comprises 15 residues. Trimming took 0 bases from V and 1 from J; bases not matched to a gene: 2. Germline values: CDR1 SGDLS, CDR2 YYNGEE. CDR3 loop: CASSVGLAGSYEQYF. CDR3 DNA (partial): TGTGCCAGCAGCGTAGGTCTAGCGGGATCCTACGAG.

Frequency places this clone as medium-sized. The read ends 3 residues before the CDR3 terminus; that terminus is restored from the germline J gene. The chain carries TRBV28 and TRBJ2-5; D is uncertain. Germline assignment: CDR1 MDHEN and CDR2 SYDVKM. The CDR3 spans 12 residues. This CDR3 reads CASSSSHETQYF. The CDR3 bases that were read are TGTGCCAGCAGTTCCTCACATGAAACC.

This clone ranks as large in terms of frequency. The read comes to an end 3 residues before the CDR3 does, leaving the germline J gene to fill in the end. The chain has TRBV20-1 and TRBJ1-2, with 9 positions matching TRBD1. Germline V gives CDR1 DFQATT, CDR2 SNEGSKA (reference sequence). CDR3 length: 12 amino acids. Partial CDR3 DNA: TGCAGTGCTAGCGGACAGGGGAGGGGC. Encoded protein: CSASGQGRG. In full, the CDR3 reads CSASGQGRGYTF.